One sample yielded the 14 T cell receptor beta chains listed below, sequenced in a study of T cells after yellow fever vaccination. TCRdb reprocessed the 5' RACE reads via MiXCR and lists one record per CDR3 protein. The table records some 670,000 distinct CDR3 sequences, 9% to 15% of them present only once. Sequenced here: PBMCs, sampled on the day of the yellow fever booster vaccination. These receptors were obtained from a young man who received the YFV17D yellow fever vaccine.

This chain connects TRBV7-9 to TRBJ2-4, with TRBD1 matching 12 bases. The J segment lost 2 bases and the V segment lost 7 bases, leaving 6 bases of the junction unmatched. This CDR3 has 16 residues. Per germline, CDR1 SEHNR and CDR2 FQNEAQ (reference sequence). The CDR3 protein is CASTSGTGGSKNIQYF. The CDR3 coding sequence is TGTGCCAGCACCTCCGGGACAGGGGGCTCCAAAAACATTCAGTACTTC.

This sequence joins TRBV20-1 and TRBJ1-1; D ambiguous. There are 13 residues in the CDR3. Trimming removed 3 bases from V and 6 bases from J, with 14 bases in between. Germline assignment: CDR1 DFQATT and CDR2 SNEGSKA (reference sequence). The DNA of the CDR3 is TGCAGTGCTAGGGACTATCGGGCTCCTGAAGCTTTCTTT. This gives the protein CSARDYRAPEAFF.

This clonotype showed up many times. The rearrangement links TRBV2 to TRBJ2-1; 7 bases fit TRBD2. V lost 3 bases and J lost 3; bases outside the gene matches: 2. The CDR3 sequence is 14 residues long. Germline V gene data show CDR1 as SNHLY and CDR2 as FYNNEI. The CDR3 DNA sequence: TGTGCCAGCAGTGAGGGCGGGGGCTACAATGAGCAGTTCTTC. Translating gives CASSEGGGYNEQFF.

This clonotype has just a few counts. The J gene is TRBJ1-1, the V gene TRBV12-3 or TRBV12-4; 8 positions match TRBD1. V lost 8 bases and J lost 2; bases outside the gene matches: 7. The CDR3 consists of 14 residues. The CDR3 reads CASERTGHNTEAFF. CDR3 sequence (DNA): TGTGCCAGCGAACGGACAGGGCACAACACTGAAGCTTTCTTT.

The gene calls are TRBV6-1 and TRBJ2-7, with 9 nucleotides matching TRBD2. Trimming took 6 bases from V and 2 from J; bases not matched to a gene: 17. Germline V lookup: CDR1 MNHNS, CDR2 SASEGT. The CDR3 has 18 residues. In DNA, the CDR3 is TGTGCCAGCAGCCGACAAGATTTTAGCGGGAGTTACACCTACGAGCAGTACTTC. It translates to CASSRQDFSGSYTYEQYF.

This clonotype has just a few counts. The chain joins TRBV12-3 or TRBV12-4 to TRBJ1-2; D gene uncertain. The CDR3 has 14 amino acids. Trimming cost V 7 bases and J 1 base, with 13 bases left between them. This CDR3 is CASTQDTFNYGYTF. The CDR3 DNA reads as TGTGCCAGCACTCAAGACACCTTTAACTATGGCTACACCTTC.

The rearrangement uses TRBV7-2 and TRBJ2-1; D is unclear. With 0 bases removed from V and 6 bases from J, the gap between germline ends came to 9 bases. This CDR3 is 14 amino acids long. Germline V CDR1 and CDR2: SGHTA, FQGNSA. Here the CDR3 DNA reads TGTGCCAGCAGCTTAGCGAGGACCGTCAATGAGCAGTTCTTC. It encodes CASSLARTVNEQFF.

The J gene is TRBJ2-7, the V gene TRBV3-1; 7 positions match TRBD2. Germline V lookup: CDR1 LGHDT, CDR2 YNNKEL (reference sequence). The CDR3 length is 14 residues. The V and J ends lost 1 base and 4 bases, in that order; junction bases with no gene match: 4. CDR3 coding DNA: TGTGCCAGCAGCCAAGCTAGCGGAGCGTACGAGCAGTACTTC. Amino acids: CASSQASGAYEQYF.

The gene calls are TRBV7-8 and TRBJ1-4, with D unresolved. Trimming pared 5 bases from V and 6 bases from J, leaving 13 bases between. Looked up from germline, CDR1 is SGHVS and CDR2 is FQNEAQ. The CDR3 extends over 14 amino acids. The CDR3 sequence is CASSTVPRDEKLFF. The CDR3 region has the DNA TGTGCCAGCAGCACGGTCCCGAGGGATGAAAAACTGTTTTTT.

The chain couples TRBV2 to TRBJ2-3; TRBD2 might be the D (5 bases). This CDR3 has 16 residues. CDR1 is SNHLY, CDR2 FYNNEI, per germline. V was clipped by 2 bases and J by 0 bases, with 12 bases between them. This CDR3 is CASSEWGASSTDTQYF. CDR3 nucleotide sequence: TGTGCCAGCAGTGAATGGGGAGCGTCTAGCACAGATACGCAGTATTTT.

V is TRBV5-1 and J is TRBJ1-2; tentatively, D is TRBD1 (5 bases). V dropped 0 bases and J dropped 4 bases, with 7 bases sitting between them. This CDR3 has 13 amino acids. Germline-derived CDR1 and CDR2 are SGHRS and YFSETQ. CDR3 nucleotide sequence: TGCGCCAGCAGCTTGGGGGGCGCCTATGGCTACACCTTC. Residues: CASSLGGAYGYTF.

This sequence joins TRBV7-8 and TRBJ2-1, with 10 bases lining up with TRBD2. CDR1 is SGHVS, CDR2 FQNEAQ, per germline. The junction had 4 bases not matched to a gene; V was cut back by 4 bases and J by 7 bases. The CDR3 spans 14 residues. For the CDR3, the DNA is TGTGCCAGCAGCTATTCTAGCGGGAGAAATGAGCAGTTCTTC. This sequence encodes CASSYSSGRNEQFF.

In this sample, this clonotype turned up a few times. The rearrangement links TRBV12-3 or TRBV12-4 to TRBJ2-2; D gene unclear. The CDR3 spans 13 residues. The germline V and J ends were trimmed by 6 bases and 9 bases, with 14 bases remaining between them. CDR3 amino acids: CASSDPQARELFF. For the CDR3, the DNA is TGTGCCAGCAGCGACCCCCAGGCCCGGGAGCTGTTTTTT.

This clonotype occurred a few times. V is TRBV15 and J is TRBJ2-3; unclear D gene. The CDR3 spans 12 residues. V shed 4 bases and J shed 4 bases, with 6 bases lying between them. Germline V gives CDR1 LNHNV, CDR2 YYDKDF (reference sequence). CDR3 nucleotides: TGTGCCACCAGCACCCTTGCAGATACGCAGTATTTT. The encoded protein is CATSTLADTQYF. Full variable domain (rest looked up from reference TRBV15 and TRBJ2-3): DAMVIQNPRYQVTQFGKPVTLSCSQTLNHNVMYWYQQKSSQAPKLLFHYYDKDFNNEADTPDNFQSRRPNTSFCFLDIRSPGLGDTAMYLCATSTLADTQYFGPGTRLTVL.